This TCR beta chain was recovered during a study of molecular identifiers for immune sequencing clone quantification listed by TCRdb under 2018. General notes on the study: For a replicate experiment, RNA from around 20,000 or 100,000 naive CD8 T cells was divided into five aliquots, of which four were sequenced. CD8 T cells were used in a methods study to benchmark molecular-identifier clustering-based TCR repertoire sequencing (MIDCIRS) and TCR RNA copy counting.

V and J lose 7 bases and 7 bases, and a span of 16 bases separates them. CDR1 is given as MNHEY and CDR2 as SVGEGT, both from the germline V gene. The CDR3 measures 14 amino acids from cysteine to phenylalanine. Here the CDR3 DNA is all that survives: 42 bases in frame from base 1. Libraries of naive CD8 T cells were built from anywhere between about 17,000 and 1,000,000 sorted cells, with 10%, 30% or 50% of the purified RNA used. On a BD FACSAria II, naive CD8 T cells were FACS-sorted as CD8+CD4-CCR7+CD45RA+ and collected into RLT Plus buffer. Ten to eleven TCR copies' worth of Jurkat RNA were spiked into roughly 19,000-1,000,000 naive CD8 T cell samples to test detection sensitivity. Enrichment of CD8 T cells was performed with RosetteSep CD8+ T Cell Enrichment Cocktail and Ficoll-Paque, after which ACK red cell lysis was carried out. The library came from PCR. TCRdb names NextSeq 500 as the instrument used. Bulk TCR libraries were made following a previously described method, with the TCR primers given in Table S5. Purification of total RNA was performed with the Qiagen AllPrep DNA/RNA kit. Before analysis, reads from multiple sequencing runs of the same library were pooled. The published analysis was carried out like this. Reads were retained only if the reads had an exact TCR constant sequence, and the retained reads were trimmed to 150 nt and grouped according to their 12-nt molecular barcodes. Reads inside each barcode group were sub-clustered using a 15% Levenshtein threshold, and a quality-weighted consensus sequence was constructed for each RNA molecule. Non-functional sequences were filtered out, along with any lower-count sequence sitting one edit away from another sequence. Based on a fit of two negative binomial distributions, barcode sub-clusters having less than 20% of the maximum read count were discarded. TCRdb trimmed public reads at Q25 via fastp, called clones via MiXCR and kept in-frame beta chains. Merged by CDR3 protein, the rows form single entries marked with the most common genes and DNA. The V and J calls, along with clone size, are taken from TCRdb and not from the paper's own processing. The sample profile shows approximately 97,000 distinct CDR3 sequences; roughly 24% of them were found once. The ten largest clones take up 0.85% to 1% of the sample.

Details on this clonotype: Its target antigen remains unknown. No base quality information exists; no much larger clone differs at one position.

The study at large found these results: Even against a background of 750,000 to 1,000,000 naive CD8 T cells, spiked-in Jurkat TCR RNA amounting to a single cell's worth was reported to be detectable. In CMV-specific effector cells, clones with more than 20 RNA copies contained over 99% of molecules, whereas in naive cells such clones contained under 1% of molecules. The naive libraries included spiked-in Jurkat TCR RNA (about ten copies' worth), and this Jurkat TCR RNA is not part of the donor repertoire. Modeling indicated about 3 TCR RNA copies recovered per cell, compared with about ten by digital PCR, which implies a capture efficiency of approximately 30%. Highly expanded clone sizes could be underestimated if identical TCR molecules share a barcode. When barcode sub-clustering was left out, chimeric consensus sequences inflated TCR diversity, with chimeras reaching as high as 47%.

Sequenced material: naive CD8+ T cells from blood, with Jurkat cell RNA spiked in. Interpreted using the paper, the cell subset or site label stands for: FACS-sorted CD8+CD4-CCR7+CD45RA+ naive T cells. This TCR was sampled from a human donor in good health. Some libraries in this study had Jurkat cell RNA spiked in. The sequence is built from TRBV6-2 or TRBV6-3 and TRBJ2-2, and the D gene may be TRBD2, 6 bases matching. The nucleotides read TGTGCCAGCACCATTGATTGGGGGGACGGGGAGCTGTTTTTT. Its protein reads: CASTIDWGDGELFF.